The source of this TCR beta chain is a study of shared clonotypes between healthy human individuals. On this clone: Its matching antigen is unknown.

From CD4+ cells came CD45RA+ naive and CD45RA-negative memory subsets. Overall study findings and caveats: Across subsets, estimated richness was generally greater for naive than for memory populations.

Every immunoSEQ plate was one replicate of a subset's evenly spread DNA. In the study's own analysis: Quality scores were absent from the junction-only immunoSEQ sequences, so filtering differed. TCRdb keeps only in-frame clones here, not all; method: immunoSEQ multiplex PCR. V, J and clone size were drawn from that table, and D and trimming were deduced from the DNA. The sample has about 2.3 million clones, about 90% seen once; the top ten hold more than 0.35%. Germline CDR1 LNHDA, CDR2 SQIVND (reference sequence). The CDR3 loop spans 16 amino acids. With 8 bases removed from V and 2 bases from J, the gap between germline ends came to 18 bases.

The specimen sequenced was naive CD4+ T cells from PBMCs. The subset: CD45RA+ positively selected. This chain connects TRBV19 to TRBJ2-2; D ambiguous. This sequence was found in a man aged 18-30 years in good health. Some clones in this sample may be carry-over from other donors' samples. The CDR3 spells CASGSSAQRNTGELFF. The CDR3 coding sequence is TGTGCCAGTGGAAGCTCCGCTCAGAGAAACACCGGGGAGCTGTTTTTT. The full variable domain, its missing parts supplied by reference TRBV19 and TRBJ2-2, is DGGITQSPKYLFRKEGQNVTLSCEQNLNHDAMYWYRQDPGQGLRLIYYSQIVNDFQKGDIAEGYSVSREKKESFPLTVTSAQKNPTAFYLCASGSSAQRNTGELFFGEGSRLTVL.